This T cell receptor (beta chain) stems from a study of cytomegalovirus exposure and HLA in healthy donors. Findings of the study overall: HLA-A and HLA-B allele assignments for most subjects were reportedly predicted accurately using TCR beta sequences. Reports showed the classifier diagnosing cytomegalovirus status with high specificity and sensitivity.

The primer mix had 60 Vbeta and 13 Jbeta primers. Using immunoSEQ multiplex PCR, the repertoire was profiled, and TCRdb retains in-frame clones only, with some absent. The sample records 170,000 or so clones, approximately 80% being singletons. As to this clone: Its specificity is not known.

Germline values: CDR1 PRHDT, CDR2 FYEKMQ (reference sequence). The CDR3 extends over 13 amino acids. The receptor comes from a man aged 25 to 40 in good health and CMV-seropositive. The V and J genes are TRBV13 and TRBJ2-5, with D maybe TRBD1 (5 bases). The DNA matches TRBJ2-7 better at its end, which makes the J call doubtful. The sequenced sample consisted of PBMCs. The CDR3 protein is CASSFGQGYEQYF. The CDR3 DNA reads TGTGCCAGCAGCTTCGGGCAGGGCTACGAGCAGTACTTC.